The source of this T cell receptor beta chain is a study of OX40 agonist ivuxolimab in advanced cancers. On the study more broadly: An anti-OX40 (CD134) antibody with agonistic activity, ivuxolimab, was administered to patients. Patients achieving partial responses numbered three: one hepatocellular carcinoma case and two cutaneous melanoma cases.

Whole-study results and caveats: The antigen specificity of the peripheral T cells (those that were expanded) was not determined. At doses 0.1 to 3.0 mg/kg, CD4+ and CD8+ clones expanded.

Turning to this clone: What it binds is not known.

The CDR3 is made up of 12 amino acids. Germline CDR1 reads MNHEY; CDR2 reads SVGAGI. V was trimmed by 6 bases and J by 4 bases, leaving 9 bases between them. Profiled with immunoSEQ multiplex PCR; TCRdb holds only in-frame clones, not every one. The profile shows 72,000 or so clones, about four fifths of them singletons. This clonotype was obtained from an adult with an advanced solid tumor such as melanoma, head and neck, liver or kidney cancer. The genes are TRBV6-5 and TRBJ1-2; no clear D gene. The input for sequencing was CD4+ or CD8+ T cells sorted from blood, taken in a trial of the OX40 agonist ivuxolimab. CDR3 bases: TGTGCCAGCAGGGAACAGCTCTATGGCTACACCTTC. Translated: CASREQLYGYTF.